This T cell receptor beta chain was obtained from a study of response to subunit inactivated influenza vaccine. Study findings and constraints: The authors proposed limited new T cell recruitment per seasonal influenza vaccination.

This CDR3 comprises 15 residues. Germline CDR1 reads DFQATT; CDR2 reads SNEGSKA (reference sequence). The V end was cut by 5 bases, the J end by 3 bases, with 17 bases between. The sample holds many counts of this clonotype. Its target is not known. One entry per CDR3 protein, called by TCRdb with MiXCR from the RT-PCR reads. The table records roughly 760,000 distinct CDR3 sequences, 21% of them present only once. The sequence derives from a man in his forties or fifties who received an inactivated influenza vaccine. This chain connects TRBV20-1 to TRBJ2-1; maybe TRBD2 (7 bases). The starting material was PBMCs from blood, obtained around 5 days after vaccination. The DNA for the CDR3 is TGCAGTGCTGGGGGGGCTAGCGGAATCTACAATGAGCAGTTCTTC. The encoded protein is CSAGGASGIYNEQFF.